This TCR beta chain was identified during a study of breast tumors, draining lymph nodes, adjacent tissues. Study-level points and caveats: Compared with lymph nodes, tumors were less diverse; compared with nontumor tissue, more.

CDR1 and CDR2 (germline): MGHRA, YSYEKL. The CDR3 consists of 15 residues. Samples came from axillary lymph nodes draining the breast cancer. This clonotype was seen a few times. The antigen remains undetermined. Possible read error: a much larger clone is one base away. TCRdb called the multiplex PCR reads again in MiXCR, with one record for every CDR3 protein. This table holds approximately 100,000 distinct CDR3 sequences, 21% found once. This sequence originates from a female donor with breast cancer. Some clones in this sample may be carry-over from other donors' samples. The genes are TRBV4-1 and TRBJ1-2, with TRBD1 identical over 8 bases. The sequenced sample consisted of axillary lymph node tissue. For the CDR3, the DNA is TGCGCCAGCAGCCAAGAAGGACAGGGAGAATATGGCTACGCCTTC. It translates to CASSQEGQGEYGYAF.